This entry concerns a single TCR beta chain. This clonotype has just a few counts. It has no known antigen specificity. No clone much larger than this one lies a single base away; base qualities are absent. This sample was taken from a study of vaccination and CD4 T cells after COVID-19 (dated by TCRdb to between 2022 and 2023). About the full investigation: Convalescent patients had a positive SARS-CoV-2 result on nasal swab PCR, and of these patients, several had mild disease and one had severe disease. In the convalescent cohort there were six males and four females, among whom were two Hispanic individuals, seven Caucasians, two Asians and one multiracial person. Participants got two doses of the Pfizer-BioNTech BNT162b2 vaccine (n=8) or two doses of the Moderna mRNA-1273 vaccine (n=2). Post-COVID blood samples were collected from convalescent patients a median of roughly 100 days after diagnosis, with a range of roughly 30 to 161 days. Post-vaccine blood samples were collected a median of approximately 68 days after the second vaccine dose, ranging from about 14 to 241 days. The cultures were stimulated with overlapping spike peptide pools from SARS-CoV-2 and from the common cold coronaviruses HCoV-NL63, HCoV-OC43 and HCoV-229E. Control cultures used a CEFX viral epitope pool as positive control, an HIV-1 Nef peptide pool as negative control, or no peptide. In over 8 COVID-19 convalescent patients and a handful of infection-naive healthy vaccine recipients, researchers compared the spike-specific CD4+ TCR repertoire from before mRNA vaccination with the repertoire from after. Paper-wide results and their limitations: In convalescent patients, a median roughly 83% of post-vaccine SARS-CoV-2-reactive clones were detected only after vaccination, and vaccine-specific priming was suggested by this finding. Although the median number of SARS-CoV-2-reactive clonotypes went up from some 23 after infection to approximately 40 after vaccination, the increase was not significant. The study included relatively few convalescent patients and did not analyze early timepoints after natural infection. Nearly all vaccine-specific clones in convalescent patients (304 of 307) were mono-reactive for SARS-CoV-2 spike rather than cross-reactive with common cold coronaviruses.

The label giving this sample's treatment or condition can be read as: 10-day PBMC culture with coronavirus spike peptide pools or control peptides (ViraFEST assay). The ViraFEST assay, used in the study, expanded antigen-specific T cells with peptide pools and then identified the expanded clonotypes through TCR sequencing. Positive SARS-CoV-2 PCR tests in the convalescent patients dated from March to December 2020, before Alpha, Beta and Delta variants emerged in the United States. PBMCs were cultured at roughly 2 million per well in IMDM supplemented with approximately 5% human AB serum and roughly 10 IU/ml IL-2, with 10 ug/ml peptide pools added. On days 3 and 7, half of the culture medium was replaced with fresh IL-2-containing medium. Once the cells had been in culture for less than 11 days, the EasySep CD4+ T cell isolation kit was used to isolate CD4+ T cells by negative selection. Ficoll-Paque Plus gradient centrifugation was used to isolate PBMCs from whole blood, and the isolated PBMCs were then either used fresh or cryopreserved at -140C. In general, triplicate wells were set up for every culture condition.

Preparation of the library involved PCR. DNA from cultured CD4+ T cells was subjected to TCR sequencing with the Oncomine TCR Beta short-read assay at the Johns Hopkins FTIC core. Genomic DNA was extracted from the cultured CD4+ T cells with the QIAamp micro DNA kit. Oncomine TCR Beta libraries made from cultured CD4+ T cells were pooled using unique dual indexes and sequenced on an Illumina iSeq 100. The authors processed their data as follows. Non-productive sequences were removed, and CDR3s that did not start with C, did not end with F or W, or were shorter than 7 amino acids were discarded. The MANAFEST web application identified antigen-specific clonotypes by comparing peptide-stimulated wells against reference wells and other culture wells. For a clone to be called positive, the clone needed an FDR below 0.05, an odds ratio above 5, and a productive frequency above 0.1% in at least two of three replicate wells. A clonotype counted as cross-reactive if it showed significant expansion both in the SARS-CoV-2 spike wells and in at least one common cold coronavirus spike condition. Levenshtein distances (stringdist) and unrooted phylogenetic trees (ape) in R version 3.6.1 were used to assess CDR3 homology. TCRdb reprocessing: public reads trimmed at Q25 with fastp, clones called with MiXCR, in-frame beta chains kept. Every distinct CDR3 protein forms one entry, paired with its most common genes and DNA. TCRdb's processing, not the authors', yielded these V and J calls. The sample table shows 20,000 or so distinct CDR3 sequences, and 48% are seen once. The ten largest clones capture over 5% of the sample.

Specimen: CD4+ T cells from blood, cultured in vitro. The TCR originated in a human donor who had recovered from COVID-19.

The sequenced DNA: TGTGCCAGCAGTGAAAACAGTATCGGCAATCAGCCCCAGCATTTT. This is translated as CASSENSIGNQPQHF. Recombination connected TRBV2 to TRBJ1-5, with the D segment identity uncertain. V is clipped by 2 bases and J by 2 bases, and the sequence between their germline boundaries is 10 bases long. The CDR3 covers 15 residues, taking in both the cysteine and the phenylalanine. CDR3 DNA only is kept here, 45 bases in frame from base 1. The germline V gene specifies SNHLY as CDR1 and FYNNEI as CDR2.